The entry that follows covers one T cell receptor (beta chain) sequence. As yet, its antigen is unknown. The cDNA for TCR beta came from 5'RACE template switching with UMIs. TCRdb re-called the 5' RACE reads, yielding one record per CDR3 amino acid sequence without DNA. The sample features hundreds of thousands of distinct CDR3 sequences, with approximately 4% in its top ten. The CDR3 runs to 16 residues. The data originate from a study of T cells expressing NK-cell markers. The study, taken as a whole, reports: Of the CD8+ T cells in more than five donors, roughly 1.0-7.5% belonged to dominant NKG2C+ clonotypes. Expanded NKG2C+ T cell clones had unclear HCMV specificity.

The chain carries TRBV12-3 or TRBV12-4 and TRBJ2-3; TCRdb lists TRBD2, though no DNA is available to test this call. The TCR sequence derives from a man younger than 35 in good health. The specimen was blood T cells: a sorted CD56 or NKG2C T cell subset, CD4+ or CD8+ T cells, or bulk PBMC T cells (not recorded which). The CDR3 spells CASSTPEAGVGYTQYF.